The rows below give T cell receptor beta chains drawn from one sample of a study of blood T cell repertoires in COVID-19. The table came from immunoSEQ multiplex PCR; TCRdb's copy has only in-frame clones and leaves some out. Of a few hundred thousand clones listed, approximately 89% are singletons. Sequencing was carried out using PBMCs or T cells enriched from blood (not recorded which). The origin of the receptors is a man aged 25-45 years who had recovered from COVID-19. Each CDR3 is given with its conserved first and last residue. A D gene is named only where the DNA matches it firmly. Some rows have no size entry. The others give once, few or many, or a class for an expanded clone.

.	TRBV12-3/TRBV12-4	.	TRBJ1-1	TGTGCCAGCAGTTTATTGGGGGGGCAAGCTTTCTTT	CASSLLGGQAFF
TRBD1	TRBV5-1	.	TRBJ2-1	TGCGCCAGCAGGGGACAGACATCCTACAATGAGCAGTTCTTC	CASRGQTSYNEQFF
TRBD1	TRBV5-1	.	TRBJ1-1	TGCGCCAGCAGCACGGACAGGTCCCTCTCTAACACTGAAGCTTTCTTT	CASSTDRSLSNTEAFF
.	TRBV9	.	TRBJ1-5	TGTGCCAGCAGCGTAGCTCCAGGGGATCAGCCCCAGCATTTT	CASSVAPGDQPQHF
TRBD2	TRBV5-1	.	TRBJ2-1	TGCGCCAGCAGCTTGGGCGGGGGGGCGGTCAATGAGCAGTTCTTC	CASSLGGGAVNEQFF
TRBD1	TRBV27	.	TRBJ1-5	TGTGCCAGCAGGCAGGGACAGGGCAATCAGCCCCAGCATTTT	CASRQGQGNQPQHF
TRBD1	TRBV27	.	TRBJ1-1	TGTGCCAGCAACGTCCGTCAGGGGGATGAAGCTTTCTTT	CASNVRQGDEAFF
.	TRBV29-1	once	TRBJ1-1	TGCAGCGTGCGGGGTAACACTGAAGCTTTCTTT	CSVRGNTEAFF
.	TRBV19	.	TRBJ1-1	TGTGCCAGTAGTCCACGACAGGCGAACACTGAAGCTTTCTTT	CASSPRQANTEAFF
TRBD1	TRBV19	.	TRBJ1-4	TGTGCCAGTCGGACAGGGGGCGCGACTAATGAAAAACTGTTTTTT	CASRTGGATNEKLFF
TRBD1	TRBV30	.	TRBJ1-6	TGTGCCTGGAGTCTTGACAGGGGTAATTCACCCCTCCACTTT	CAWSLDRGNSPLHF
.	TRBV18	.	TRBJ1-1	TGTGCCAGCTCACGCAGTAAGAACACTGAAGCTTTCTTT	CASSRSKNTEAFF
.	TRBV5-1	.	TRBJ2-7	TGCGCCAGCAGCTTGGACGTTAGCTCCTACGAGCAGTACTTC	CASSLDVSSYEQYF
TRBD2	TRBV3-1/TRBV3-2	.	TRBJ2-7	TGTGCCAGCAGCCAAGTAACGACTAGCCACGAGCAGTACTTC	CASSQVTTSHEQYF
TRBD1	TRBV5-1	.	TRBJ1-1	TGCGCCAGCAGCTTGGAGGGACAGACTAACACTGAAGCTTTCTTT	CASSLEGQTNTEAFF
.	TRBV4-3	.	TRBJ2-7	TGCGCCAGCAGCCAAGGAGAGTCCTTACCCTACGAGCAGTACTTC	CASSQGESLPYEQYF
.	TRBV30	.	TRBJ1-5	TGTGCCTGGAGTGGAGGACTCCTCAATCAGCCCCAGCATTTT	CAWSGGLLNQPQHF
.	TRBV5-1	.	TRBJ1-1	TGCGCCAGCAGCATCGGACAGCATGAAGCTTTCTTT	CASSIGQHEAFF
.	TRBV15	.	TRBJ1-5	TGTGCCACCAGCAGACCGGAAGGGCGGGGATTGCAGCCCCAGCATTTT	CATSRPEGRGLQPQHF
.	TRBV10-3	.	TRBJ1-1	TGTGCCATCCGTGCGGGGGGGAACACTGAAGCTTTCTTT	CAIRAGGNTEAFF
.	TRBV9	.	TRBJ2-3	TGTGCCAGCAGCGTAGATCCGGAGCACCCTACGCAGTATTTT	CASSVDPEHPTQYF
.	TRBV27	.	TRBJ1-3	TGTGCCAGCAGTCCCCGACAGACCTCTGGATCTGGAAACACCATATATTTT	CASSPRQTSGSGNTIYF
.	TRBV14	.	TRBJ1-2	TGTGCCAGCAGCCTTGGATACCGGGGGGGAGAGGGCTATGGCTACACCTTC	CASSLGYRGGEGYGYTF
TRBD2	TRBV10-1	.	TRBJ2-1	TGCGCCAGCAGTGAGTCGTATGGGCGGGGGGGCCTTAATGAGCAGTTCTTC	CASSESYGRGGLNEQFF
.	TRBV12-3/TRBV12-4	.	TRBJ1-2	TGTGCCAGCAGCCTAGACAGGAACTATGGCTACACCTTC	CASSLDRNYGYTF
.	TRBV7-2	.	TRBJ2-1	TGTGCCAGCAGCTTAGGGTTAGGGGGTTTTGAGCAGTTCTTC	CASSLGLGGFEQFF
.	TRBV30	.	TRBJ1-4	TGTGCCTGGAGTGTCGGCAGGGTGAGGACTAATGAAAAACTGTTTTTT	CAWSVGRVRTNEKLFF
.	TRBV24-1	few	TRBJ1-1	TGTGCCACCAGTGATCCGTCCTCCCGGGAAGCTTTCTTT	CATSDPSSREAFF
.	TRBV5-1	.	TRBJ1-1	TGCGCCAGCAGCTTGCTCTCGGGGACTGAAGCTTTCTTT	CASSLLSGTEAFF
.	TRBV9	.	TRBJ2-7	TGTGCCAGCAGCGTAGGCGGGGCCGAGCAGTACTTC	CASSVGGAEQYF
TRBD2	TRBV12-5	.	TRBJ2-7	TGTGCTAGTGGTTTGTATTTGGGGCGGGGGTCCTACGAGCAGTACTTC	CASGLYLGRGSYEQYF
.	TRBV19	.	TRBJ1-2	TGTGCCAGTAGTCGTCTGGGCGGCGGTGGGAGGTATCGCTACACCTTC	CASSRLGGGGRYRYTF
.	TRBV6-2/TRBV6-3	.	TRBJ2-5	TGTGCCAGCAGTTACGTGAGGAGGGGAGCCCAGTACTTC	CASSYVRRGAQYF
.	TRBV28	.	TRBJ2-1	TGTGCCAGCAGTAATCAGGGGCCCTACAATGAGCAGTTCTTC	CASSNQGPYNEQFF
TRBD1	TRBV4-1	.	TRBJ1-5	TGCGCCAGCAGCCGGGACAGGGTGCGTCAGCCCCAGCATTTT	CASSRDRVRQPQHF
.	TRBV2	.	TRBJ1-3	TGTGCCAGCAGTGTTGAACAAAACTCTGGAAACACCATATATTTT	CASSVEQNSGNTIYF
TRBD1	TRBV5-6	.	TRBJ1-2	TGTGCCAGCAGCTACTCTCGACAGGGCCACGATGTGCTCTATGGCTACACCTTC	CASSYSRQGHDVLYGYTF
.	TRBV30	.	TRBJ2-7	TGTGCCTGGAGTCGACAGGTAATATACGAGCAGTACTTC	CAWSRQVIYEQYF
TRBD2	TRBV3-1/TRBV3-2	.	TRBJ2-7	TGTGCCAGCAGCTTTCTAGCGGGGGGCCTCTACGAGCAGTACTTC	CASSFLAGGLYEQYF
.	TRBV9	.	TRBJ1-1	TGTGCCAGCAGCGTAGAGATTGAGGGTGAAGCTTTCTTT	CASSVEIEGEAFF
TRBD1	TRBV19	.	TRBJ1-2	TGTGCCAGTAGTAGAGGACAGGGTAGGGCCAATGGCTATGGCTACACCTTC	CASSRGQGRANGYGYTF
.	TRBV10-3	.	TRBJ2-6	TGTGCCATTGGCGGATCTGGGGCCAACGTCCTGACTTTC	CAIGGSGANVLTF
TRBD1	TRBV6-5	.	TRBJ1-6	TGTGCCAGCAGTTACTCGGGACAGCATAATTCACCCCTCCACTTT	CASSYSGQHNSPLHF
.	TRBV5-4	.	TRBJ1-3	TGTGCCAGCAGCTTGGAGGGGTCTGGAAACACCATATATTTT	CASSLEGSGNTIYF
TRBD2	TRBV11-2	.	TRBJ2-7	TGTGCCAGCAGCTCCTATATAGCGGGGGGGCAATACGAGCAGTACTTC	CASSSYIAGGQYEQYF
.	TRBV4-1	.	TRBJ2-1	TGCGCCAGCAGCCAAGTGGGTCTGGGTTACAGCTCCTACAATGAGCAGTTCTTC	CASSQVGLGYSSYNEQFF